A selection of T cell receptor beta chains follows, all from one sample in a study of blood T cell repertoires in COVID-19. Method: immunoSEQ multiplex PCR; TCRdb's copy keeps in-frame clones and lacks some. The table lists about 430,000 clones, around nine tenths of them singletons. The specimen was peripheral blood. The source of these receptors is a man younger than 35 with COVID-19, enrolled during active disease. CDR3s include the opening cysteine and the closing phenylalanine or tryptophan. D genes are given only for firm matches. Size values are once, few and many counts, or a class for expanded clones, and some rows have none.

cdr3_length	clone_size	d_call	v_call	j_call	cdr3_nt	cdr3_aa
12	NA	TRBD2	TRBV11-2	TRBJ2-1	TGTGCCAGCAGCCGGGGGGGGGCCCAACAGTTCTTC	CASSRGGAQQFF
15	once	NA	TRBV2	TRBJ2-4	TGTGCCAGCAAGGGTGGGATAGTGGGGGGAAACATTCAGTACTTC	CASKGGIVGGNIQYF
16	NA	TRBD2	TRBV11-2	TRBJ2-2	TGTGCCAGCAGCTTAATGGGAGGGGTCAACACCGGGGAGCTGTTTTTT	CASSLMGGVNTGELFF
17	NA	NA	TRBV6-1	TRBJ1-1	TGTGCCAGCAGTGAACGAGGCTCACCTAAGCCGTCCACTGAAGCTTTCTTT	CASSERGSPKPSTEAFF
13	NA	TRBD1	TRBV29-1	TRBJ1-4	TGCAGCGTTCTAACAGGGGGCGCCGGAAAACTGTTTTTT	CSVLTGGAGKLFF
14	NA	TRBD1	TRBV27	TRBJ1-2	TGTGCCAGCAGAGCGACAGGGGGTGGATATGGCTACACCTTC	CASRATGGGYGYTF
15	NA	NA	TRBV2	TRBJ2-3	TGTGCCAGCAGTTATTCTCGGTCTAGCACAGATACGCAGTATTTT	CASSYSRSSTDTQYF
18	NA	TRBD2	TRBV28	TRBJ2-1	TGTGCCAGCAGTTCCCCGGGACTAGCGGGAGGGGACCTCTATGAGCAGTTCTTC	CASSSPGLAGGDLYEQFF
16	NA	NA	TRBV30	TRBJ2-5	TGTGCCTGGTTACCTAGCTGGGGATGGAGAACCGAGACCCAGTACTTC	CAWLPSWGWRTETQYF
14	NA	TRBD1	TRBV19	TRBJ1-5	TGTGCCAGTCAAAGACAGGGCTGGGGTCAGCCCCAGCATTTT	CASQRQGWGQPQHF